The following is a T cell receptor (beta chain) sequence with its context. Its antigen is unidentified. The data stem from a study of cytomegalovirus exposure and HLA in healthy donors. Findings of the study overall: Researchers reportedly found TCR beta sequences accurately predicted most subjects' HLA-A and HLA-B alleles.

CDR3 length equals 15 residues. With 3 bases clipped from V and 1 base from J, the junction kept 1 base outside the gene matches. Germline loops: CDR1 SGHVS, CDR2 FNYEAQ. Amplification used 60 Vbeta primers and 13 Jbeta primers. Clones were read by immunoSEQ multiplex PCR, and TCRdb kept only the in-frame ones, dropping some. The table has approximately 180,000 clones, over 65% seen once. Each of the donors was a healthy bone marrow donor. The clonotype comes from an older woman in good health and CMV-seropositive. V and J are TRBV7-6 and TRBJ2-2; 8 bases match TRBD1. The sequenced sample consisted of PBMCs. The CDR3: CASSLGTGNTGELFF. In nucleotides, the CDR3 is TGTGCCAGCAGCTTGGGGACAGGGAACACCGGGGAGCTGTTTTTT.